What follows is one T cell receptor (beta chain) and its context. These data originate in a study of ipilimumab plus nivolumab after autologous stem cell transplantation. About the research overall: Myeloma patients were high-risk transplant-naive or relapsed within 3 years of first autologous transplant.

Measured with immunoSEQ multiplex PCR; TCRdb has only the in-frame clones, and not every one. The sample shows tens of thousands of clones, about 92% of them seen only once. The CDR3 is 18 amino acids. From germline, CDR1 is SGHTA and CDR2 FQGTGA. The V end was cut by 3 bases, the J end by 4 bases, with 19 bases between. Ipilimumab, 1 mg/kg, started 14 to 28 days after autologous transplant. The specimen was PBMCs, collected in a trial of ipilimumab plus nivolumab as post-transplant consolidation. The chain uses TRBV7-3 and TRBJ2-6, with D tentatively TRBD2 (7 bases). The clonotype originates from a male donor with multiple myeloma. The CDR3: CASSLQGRVSAGANVLTF. The CDR3 nucleotides are TGTGCCAGCAGCTTGCAGGGGAGGGTCTCTGCCGGGGCCAACGTCCTGACTTTC. Full variable domain (outside the CDR3, taken from reference TRBV7-3 and TRBJ2-6): GAGVSQTPSNKVTEKGKYVELRCDPISGHTALYWYRQSLGQGPEFLIYFQGTGAADDSGLPNDRFFAVRPEGSVSTLKIQRTERGDSAVYLCASSLQGRVSAGANVLTFGAGSRLTVL.